Below are 17 T cell receptor beta chains sequenced from a single sample in a study of cytomegalovirus exposure and HLA in healthy donors. PCR was performed using 60 Vbeta and 13 Jbeta primers. Generated by immunoSEQ multiplex PCR, the TCRdb table keeps only in-frame clones and is missing some. The sample has 150,000 to 200,000 clones, 65% to 85% seen once. Sequencing was carried out using PBMCs. All receptors derive from a woman between 25 and 40 years old in good health and CMV-seropositive.

The gene calls are TRBV29-1 and TRBJ2-5; TRBD2 agrees at 12 bases. The CDR3 consists of 15 residues. Unmatched junction bases numbered 8, after V lost 4 bases and J lost 5 bases. CDR1 is SQVTM, CDR2 ANQGSEA, per germline. The CDR3: CSVVRLAGESETQYF. DNA for the CDR3: TGCAGCGTTGTAAGACTAGCGGGAGAATCGGAGACCCAGTACTTC.

The genes are TRBV28 and TRBJ2-7, with 8 bases aligning to TRBD1. This CDR3 comprises 16 residues. Per germline, CDR1 MDHEN and CDR2 SYDVKM. The V segment lost 6 bases and the J segment 3 bases; nucleotides outside the gene matches: 13. Here the CDR3 DNA reads TGTGCCAGCAGGCGTCCGGACAGGGACGACCACTACGAGCAGTACTTC. Its translation: CASRRPDRDDHYEQYF. Full variable domain (outside the CDR3, taken from reference TRBV28 and TRBJ2-7): DVKVTQSSRYLVKRTGEKVFLECVQDMDHENMFWYRQDPGLGLRLIYFSYDVKMKEKGDIPEGYSVSREKKERFSLILESASTNQTSMYLCASRRPDRDDHYEQYFGPGTRLTVT.

The rearrangement links TRBV18 to TRBJ1-2, with 11 bases identical to TRBD1. Germline V lookup: CDR1 KGHSH, CDR2 LQKENI. J lost 6 bases, V lost 6 bases, and 9 bases had no gene match. This CDR3 region has 15 residues. The CDR3 sequence: CASSLTGTGGDGYTF. CDR3 DNA: TGTGCCAGCTCTCTGACCGGGACAGGGGGAGATGGCTACACCTTC.

The chain uses TRBV2 and TRBJ1-1, with TRBD1 as a possible D gene (5 bases). Trimming took off 4 bases at V and 8 bases at J, with 8 bases between the two ends. Germline CDR1 reads SNHLY; CDR2 reads FYNNEI. The CDR3 loop spans 11 amino acids. The CDR3 DNA sequence: TGTGCCAGCAGTGTCTACAGGGAAGCTTTCTTT. It is translated as CASSVYREAFF. Combining the CDR3 with reference TRBV2 and TRBJ1-1 gives the whole variable domain EPEVTQTPSHQVTQMGQEVILRCVPISNHLYFYWYRQILGQKVEFLVSFYNNEISEKSEIFDDQFSVERPDGSNFTLKIRSTKLEDSAMYFCASSVYREAFFGQGTRLTVV.

The genes are TRBV10-2 and TRBJ1-2; D uncertain. Trimming stripped 3 bases from V and 4 bases from J, with 6 bases between. The CDR3 runs to 12 residues. Germline loops: CDR1 WSHSY, CDR2 SAAADI. Here the CDR3 DNA reads TGCGCCAGCAGTGATCCGGTCTATGGCTACACCTTC. Protein product: CASSDPVYGYTF.

This CDR3 reads CASSGQVAQPQHF. The CDR3 DNA is TGTGCCAGCAGCGGACAGGTTGCTCAGCCCCAGCATTTT. This chain uses TRBV6-1 with TRBJ1-5; 7 positions agree with TRBD1. Per the germline V gene, CDR1 is MNHNS and CDR2 is SASEGT. V was pared by 6 bases and J by 6 bases, with 5 bases of the junction left unmatched. CDR3 size: 13 residues.

The genes are TRBV10-1 and TRBJ2-1, with TRBD2 as a possible D gene (5 bases). The germline CDR1 and CDR2 sequences are WNHNN and SYGVQD (reference sequence). Deletions cut 0 bases from V and 5 bases from J, with 11 bases between. This CDR3 has 15 amino acids. The CDR3 bases are TGCGCCAGCAGTGAGTCCACGGAGGTTGACAATGAGCAGTTCTTC. Translating it yields CASSESTEVDNEQFF.

The chain has TRBV28 and TRBJ2-7, with D unresolved. The CDR3 is made up of 9 amino acids. Germline V gene data show CDR1 as MDHEN and CDR2 as SYDVKM. Trimming shortened V by 10 bases and J by 4 bases, and 5 bases separated the two germline ends. CDR3 DNA sequence: TGTGCCACCCCTTACGAGCAGTACTTC. This codes for CATPYEQYF.

The CDR3 spells CATPKTLDYEQYF. CDR3 sequence (DNA): TGTGCCACGCCTAAGACACTGGACTACGAGCAGTACTTC. The gene calls are TRBV2 and TRBJ2-7; D is ambiguous. V was clipped by 10 bases and J by 3 bases, with 16 bases between them. This CDR3 is 13 amino acids long. Germline values: CDR1 SNHLY, CDR2 FYNNEI. Full variable domain (outside the CDR3, taken from reference TRBV2 and TRBJ2-7): EPEVTQTPSHQVTQMGQEVILRCVPISNHLYFYWYRQILGQKVEFLVSFYNNEISEKSEIFDDQFSVERPDGSNFTLKIRSTKLEDSAMYFCATPKTLDYEQYFGPGTRLTVT.

CDR3 loop: CASTKEAAYEQYF. DNA of the CDR3: TGTGCCAGCACGAAGGAGGCAGCCTACGAGCAGTACTTC. The chain is built from TRBV2 and TRBJ2-7, with D possibly matching TRBD2 (5 bases). V was pared by 7 bases and J by 2 bases, with 12 bases between. Looked up from germline, CDR1 is SNHLY and CDR2 is FYNNEI. The CDR3 is 13 amino acids.

The CDR3 loop is CASSGPTDTQYF. CDR3 bases: TGTGCCAGCAGTGGGCCCACAGATACGCAGTATTTT. This sequence joins TRBV6-1 and TRBJ2-3; no definite D call. The V end was cut by 4 bases, the J end by 2 bases, with 4 bases between. CDR3 length: 12 amino acids. The germline gives CDR1 MNHNS, CDR2 SASEGT.

V usage is TRBV9 and J usage is TRBJ2-2; 9 bases agree with TRBD2. The ends lost 3 bases at V and 4 bases at J; junction bases unmatched: 10. CDR1 and CDR2 (germline): SGDLS, YYNGEE. The CDR3 is 17 amino acids. The CDR3 sequence: CASSGGAGGNPTGELFF. The CDR3 DNA reads TGTGCCAGCAGCGGGGGAGCGGGGGGTAATCCCACCGGGGAGCTGTTTTTT.

CDR3 sequence (DNA): TGTGCCAGCAGCTTGGAGCAACAGGGGACCACAGATACGCAGTATTTT. Translating gives CASSLEQQGTTDTQYF. The rearrangement joins TRBV5-7 to TRBJ2-3, with TRBD1 matching over 7 bases. TRBV5-7 is sorted into the ORF group, with uncertain function. This CDR3 is 16 amino acids long. V dropped 0 bases and J dropped 2; count of bases not matched to a gene: 6.

This chain uses TRBV5-8 with TRBJ2-7, with 8 nucleotides matching TRBD1. The germline CDR1 and CDR2 sequences are SGHTS and YDEGEE. V shed 2 bases and J 4 bases; nucleotides not matched to a gene: 14. This CDR3 comprises 17 residues. The CDR3 is CASSFISQGAARYEQYF. The CDR3 nucleotides read TGTGCCAGCAGCTTTATTAGCCAGGGGGCCGCGAGGTACGAGCAGTACTTC.

V usage is TRBV19 and J usage is TRBJ2-1, with TRBD1 identical over 10 bases. The CDR3 extends over 14 amino acids. Looked up from germline, CDR1 is LNHDA and CDR2 is SQIVND (reference sequence). Trimming at V came to 5 bases and at J to 5 bases, leaving 3 bases not matched to a gene. Here the CDR3 DNA reads TGTGCCAGTAGTCTCGGGACAGGGGACAATGAGCAGTTCTTC. As protein: CASSLGTGDNEQFF.

V is TRBV10-1 and J is TRBJ2-3; D is unclear. Germline V gene lookup returns CDR1 WNHNN and CDR2 SYGVQD (reference sequence). The V end lost 2 bases, the J end lost 7 bases, and 16 bases lay between the germline ends. The CDR3 length is 15 residues. The CDR3 sequence is CASSEPGLGPHTQYF. CDR3 coding DNA: TGCGCCAGCAGTGAGCCGGGTTTAGGCCCCCATACGCAGTATTTT.

V gene TRBV5-4 combines with J gene TRBJ1-2; TRBD1 aligns across 7 bases. The CDR3 is 18 residues long. The junction had 14 bases not matched to a gene; V was cut back by 1 base and J by 2 bases. Germline CDR1 reads SGHNT; CDR2 reads YYREEE (reference sequence). The CDR3 region is CASSLPLTGQLENYGYTF. The CDR3 coding sequence is TGTGCCAGCAGCTTGCCTCTCACGGGACAGCTAGAAAACTATGGCTACACCTTC.